This note documents a single T cell receptor beta chain sequence. Its matching antigen is unknown. CDR1 MDHEN and CDR2 SYDVKM come from the germline V gene. J lost 3 bases, V lost 6 bases, and 8 bases had no gene match. This CDR3 contains 14 residues. The data were taken from a study of cytomegalovirus exposure and HLA in healthy donors. General observations from the study: In a later analysis, DRB1 alleles had the most associated TCRs; HLA-C alleles the fewest. Within the data, a cluster of highly shared sequence variants was likely a sequencing artifact.

60 Vbeta and 13 Jbeta primers were used in PCR. This table comes from immunoSEQ multiplex PCR, and its TCRdb copy is limited to in-frame clones, with some not included. The data contain approximately 200,000 clones, about four fifths of them seen just once; the ten biggest clones take up around 1.4%. The specimen was PBMCs. The TCR sequence derives from a girl aged 5 to 17 in good health and CMV-seropositive. This chain joins TRBV28 and TRBJ2-7; 7 positions match TRBD1. CDR3 sequence (DNA): TGTGCCAGCAGCCCACCGGGACAGAACTACGAGCAGTACTTC. It is translated as CASSPPGQNYEQYF.